The entry below describes one T cell receptor (beta chain). Its cognate antigen is unknown. A much larger clone is a single base away; this may be a read error. Unsorted whole blood supplied the blood RNA, and germline DNA was isolated too. This CDR3 region has 14 residues. Germline lookup yields CDR1 SQVTM and CDR2 ANQGSEA. Between the trimmed V and J ends, which lost 5 bases and 6 bases, there was a span of 17 bases. Researchers generated TCR beta cDNA from roughly 500 ng of total RNA, relying on a constant-region primer. Library construction for TCR beta comprised three nested multiplex PCR rounds performed with slightly modified ARM-PCR. TRBV1-TRBV30 forward primers and a C-beta reverse primer were used in the first two PCR rounds, which each ran for about 10 cycles. TCRdb reprocessed the multiplex PCR reads with MiXCR, giving one entry per CDR3 protein. The repertoire has 300,000 to 400,000 distinct CDR3 sequences, about 62% of them found once; the top ten carry roughly 9%.

This entry belongs to a study of tumor-infiltrating lymphocytes in primary liver carcinoma. Study background: Staging placed the tumors at T1-T3 N0M0, and they measured about 4 to 11 cm across.

Broader study findings: Tumor-blood pairs (like tumor-adjacent pairs) overlapped less than tumor region pairs did.

Sequences were obtained from peripheral blood. The V and J genes are TRBV29-1 and TRBJ2-1, with a tentative D call TRBD2 (6 bases). This TCR was sampled from a man aged 35-49 years with primary liver carcinoma and hepatitis B virus infection. The CDR3, as DNA: TGCAGCGTTCAGGAAAGCAGGAGGGCCAATGAGCAGTTCTTC. It yields the protein CSVQESRRANEQFF.